Listed here is a single T cell receptor beta chain. Its specificity is not known. TCRdb's table, derived via immunoSEQ multiplex PCR, lists solely in-frame clones and lacks some. The sample contains some 30,000 clones, 80% to 90% of which appear only once. CDR1 and CDR2 (germline): SGHVS, FQNEAQ. Trimming took 1 base from V and 4 from J, leaving 10 bases between them. The CDR3 consists of 14 residues. This specimen belongs to a study of tumor-infiltrating lymphocytes in localized non-small cell lung cancer. The study, taken as a whole, reports: No link was found between tumor T-cell fraction and recurrence-free survival.

The material sequenced was lung tumor tissue. J is TRBJ1-2 and V is TRBV7-8; D may be TRBD1 (5 bases). This sequence originates from a human donor with non-small cell lung cancer. In DNA, the CDR3 is TGTGCCAGCAGCTTAGATGGGGGACTCTATGGCTACACCTTC. It yields the protein CASSLDGGLYGYTF.